This is a list of T cell receptor beta chains from one sample in a study of blood T cell repertoires in COVID-19. Some clones are missing from TCRdb's copy, which holds only in-frame ones; the method was immunoSEQ multiplex PCR. The sample lists a few hundred thousand clones, under 90% occurring once. The sample consisted of PBMCs or T cells enriched from blood (not recorded which). The origin of the receptors is a man aged 25 to 40 with acute COVID-19. Both conserved end residues are part of each CDR3. The order of the fields is V gene, D gene, clone size, J gene, CDR3 protein, CDR3 DNA. A D gene is named only where the DNA matches it firmly. Not all rows give a size; the values are once, few, many and, for expanded clones, a class.

>TRBV27|TRBD2|-|TRBJ2-4
CASSSLAGLAKNIQYF
TGTGCCAGCAGCTCACTAGCGGGTCTAGCCAAAAACATTCAGTACTTC
>TRBV2|-|-|TRBJ1-1
CASREGLMNTEAFF
TGTGCCAGCAGGGAGGGCCTAATGAACACTGAAGCTTTCTTT
>TRBV7-3|TRBD2|-|TRBJ2-1
CASSPGTSGRFNEQFF
TGTGCCAGCAGCCCGGGGACTAGCGGGAGATTCAATGAGCAGTTCTTC
>TRBV5-1|TRBD2|-|TRBJ2-3
CASSSRPGLAGASTDTQYF
TGCGCCAGCAGCTCTCGACCGGGACTAGCGGGGGCTAGCACAGATACGCAGTATTTT
>TRBV13|-|-|TRBJ1-1
CASSLTNSPEAFF
TGTGCCAGCAGCTTAACGAACTCACCTGAAGCTTTCTTT
>TRBV28|TRBD2|-|TRBJ2-5
CASSILAGGVETQYF
TGTGCCAGCAGTATCCTAGCGGGAGGGGTGGAGACCCAGTACTTC
>TRBV7-9|-|-|TRBJ2-4
CASSLVRQGSSKNIQYF
TGTGCCAGCAGCTTAGTAAGGCAGGGATCGTCCAAAAACATTCAGTACTTC
>TRBV7-9|-|-|TRBJ1-5
CASSLMRQPQHF
TGTGCCAGCAGCTTAATGCGTCAGCCCCAGCATTTT
>TRBV3-1/TRBV3-2|TRBD1|-|TRBJ1-1
CASSRNRGITEAFF
TGTGCCAGCAGCCGAAACAGGGGTATCACTGAAGCTTTCTTT
>TRBV5-4|-|-|TRBJ2-2
CASRPDRTGELFF
TGTGCCAGCAGACCGGACAGAACCGGGGAGCTGTTTTTT
>TRBV7-9|-|-|TRBJ1-2
CASSLGQSGGYTF
TGTGCCAGCAGCTTAGGACAATCTGGAGGCTACACCTTC
>TRBV19|-|once|TRBJ1-2
CASSIGGHLPGYTF
TGTGCCAGTAGTATAGGCGGCCACCTACCGGGCTACACCTTC
>TRBV18|-|-|TRBJ1-6
CASSTVQANSPLHF
TGTGCCAGCTCCACCGTCCAGGCTAATTCACCCCTCCACTTT
>TRBV6-5|TRBD1|-|TRBJ1-6
CASSYSGTANSPLHF
TGTGCCAGCAGTTACTCAGGGACAGCCAATTCACCCCTCCACTTT
>TRBV3-1/TRBV3-2|TRBD2|few|TRBJ2-3
CASSRAGETSGSVDTQYF
TGTGCCAGCAGCCGTGCAGGGGAGACTAGCGGGAGTGTGGATACGCAGTATTTT
>TRBV7-2|-|-|TRBJ1-1
CASSTLGRGGIF
TGTGCCAGCAGCACCCTGGGTAGGGGGGGGATCTTT
>TRBV9|-|-|TRBJ1-2
CASSSQSGFGGYTF
TGTGCCAGCAGCTCCCAGAGCGGGTTCGGGGGCTACACCTTC
>TRBV28|-|once|TRBJ1-6
CASSPLGEAMNSPLHF
TGTGCCAGCAGCCCCCTAGGGGAGGCCATGAATTCACCCCTCCACTTT
>TRBV3-1/TRBV3-2|TRBD1|-|TRBJ2-3
CASSLQGALTDTQYF
TGTGCCAGCAGCCTCCAGGGGGCTCTCACAGATACGCAGTATTTT
>TRBV19|-|-|TRBJ1-1
CASQPQPGNTEAFF
TGTGCCAGTCAACCACAGCCAGGGAACACTGAAGCTTTCTTT
>TRBV30|-|-|TRBJ2-1
CASRDSAYNEQFF
TGTGCCTCGCGGGACAGTGCTTACAATGAGCAGTTCTTC
>TRBV11-3|-|-|TRBJ2-2
CASSLGLAHTGELFF
TGTGCCAGCAGCTTAGGGCTAGCGCACACCGGGGAGCTGTTTTTT
>TRBV7-2|TRBD1|-|TRBJ1-4
CASSPGQGKGKLFF
TGTGCCAGCAGCCCGGGACAGGGGAAAGGAAAACTGTTTTTT
>TRBV10-1|-|-|TRBJ2-2
CASSPLGATGELFF
TGCGCCAGCTCCCCCCTGGGGGCTACCGGGGAGCTGTTTTTT
>TRBV5-1|-|-|TRBJ2-1
CASSPGSSSYNEQFF
TGTGCCAGCAGCCCGGGGAGTTCCTCCTACAATGAGCAGTTCTTC
>TRBV28|-|-|TRBJ1-2
CASSAGGVGYTF
TGTGCCAGCAGCGCGGGGGGGGTTGGCTACACCTTC
>TRBV7-9|TRBD2|-|TRBJ2-3
CASSLLAGGPDTQYF
TGTGCCAGCAGCTTACTAGCGGGAGGACCAGATACGCAGTATTTT
>TRBV9|TRBD2|few|TRBJ2-1
CASSESGGASYNEQFF
TGTGCCAGCAGCGAGAGCGGGGGGGCGTCCTACAATGAGCAGTTCTTC
>TRBV27|-|-|TRBJ1-4
CASSLQAGREKLFF
TGTGCCAGCAGTTTACAGGCAGGGCGTGAAAAACTGTTTTTT
>TRBV5-1|-|-|TRBJ1-5
CASSPRPTGDHQPQHF
TGTGCCAGCAGCCCCCGACCGACAGGCGACCATCAGCCCCAGCATTTT
>TRBV6-6|-|-|TRBJ2-1
CASSYSNGYEQFF
TGTGCCAGCAGTTACTCGAACGGGTATGAGCAGTTCTTC
>TRBV15|TRBD1|few|TRBJ1-5
CATAYGTGFNQPQHF
TGTGCCACCGCCTATGGGACAGGGTTCAATCAGCCCCAGCATTTT
>TRBV28|-|-|TRBJ1-1
CASSRVNTEAFF
TGTGCCAGCAGCCGCGTGAACACTGAAGCTTTCTTT
>TRBV15|TRBD2|-|TRBJ2-3
CATRLAGGTDTQYF
TGTGCCACCAGACTAGCGGGAGGCACAGATACGCAGTATTTT
>TRBV5-1|TRBD1|-|TRBJ1-6
CASSDPGTGYNSPLHF
TGTGCCAGCAGCGATCCCGGGACAGGGTATAATTCACCCCTCCACTTT
>TRBV7-9|TRBD1|-|TRBJ1-6
CASSLGQGQNSPLHF
TGTGCCAGCAGCCTGGGACAGGGACAAAATTCACCCCTCCACTTT
>TRBV6-5|-|-|TRBJ1-5
CASSSLGAGHQPQHF
TGTGCCAGCAGTTCTTTGGGGGCTGGCCATCAGCCCCAGCATTTT
>TRBV19|-|-|TRBJ1-1
CASSIQGTNTEAFF
TGTGCCAGTAGTATACAGGGGACCAACACTGAAGCTTTCTTT
>TRBV28|-|-|TRBJ1-1
CASSLTTGVNTEAFF
TGTGCCAGCAGTTTAACGACAGGAGTTAACACTGAAGCTTTCTTT
>TRBV27|-|-|TRBJ1-2
CASSPGLSYGYTF
TGTGCCAGCAGTCCCGGACTGAGCTATGGCTACACCTTC
>TRBV18|-|-|TRBJ1-1
CASSPRTRQRTEAFF
TGTGCCAGCTCACCACGAACAAGGCAGCGCACTGAAGCTTTCTTT
>TRBV9|-|-|TRBJ1-1
CASSVPLTGNTEAFF
TGTGCCAGCAGCGTACCTCTGACAGGGAACACTGAAGCTTTCTTT
>TRBV6-5|-|-|TRBJ1-5
CASRPPGDQPQHF
TGTGCCAGCAGGCCCCCCGGAGATCAGCCCCAGCATTTT
>TRBV9|TRBD1|-|TRBJ2-5
CASSPNRRDSIEETQYF
TGTGCCAGCAGCCCGAACCGTCGGGACAGCATAGAAGAGACCCAGTACTTC
>TRBV19|-|-|TRBJ1-1
CASSSVGTGAFF
TGTGCCAGTAGTAGTGTCGGAACAGGGGCTTTCTTT
>TRBV5-6|-|-|TRBJ1-1
CASSLRVRLNTEAFF
TGTGCCAGCAGCTTGCGGGTAAGGTTGAACACTGAAGCTTTCTTT
>TRBV5-5|TRBD1|-|TRBJ2-1
CASSLMGQSNNEQFF
TGTGCCAGCAGCTTGATGGGACAGAGTAACAATGAGCAGTTCTTC
>TRBV3-1/TRBV3-2|-|once|TRBJ2-1
CASSQDYYNEQFF
TGTGCCAGCAGCCAAGACTACTACAATGAGCAGTTCTTC